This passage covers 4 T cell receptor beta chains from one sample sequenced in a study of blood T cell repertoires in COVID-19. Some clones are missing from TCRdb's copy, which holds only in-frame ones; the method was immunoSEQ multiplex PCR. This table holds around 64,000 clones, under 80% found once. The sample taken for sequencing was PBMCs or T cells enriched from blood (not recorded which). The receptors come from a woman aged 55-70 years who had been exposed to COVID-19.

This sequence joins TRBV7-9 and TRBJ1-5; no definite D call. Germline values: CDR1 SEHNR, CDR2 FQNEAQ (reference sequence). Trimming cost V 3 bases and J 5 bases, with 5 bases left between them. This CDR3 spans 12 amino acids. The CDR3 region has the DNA TGTGCCAGCAGCTTGTTATATCAGCCCCAGCATTTT. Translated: CASSLLYQPQHF. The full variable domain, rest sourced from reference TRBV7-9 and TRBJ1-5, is DTGVSQNPRHKITKRGQNVTFRCDPISEHNRLYWYRQTLGQGPEFLTYFQNEAQLEKSRLLSDRFSAERPKGSFSTLEIQRTEQGDSAMYLCASSLLYQPQHFGDGTRLSIL.

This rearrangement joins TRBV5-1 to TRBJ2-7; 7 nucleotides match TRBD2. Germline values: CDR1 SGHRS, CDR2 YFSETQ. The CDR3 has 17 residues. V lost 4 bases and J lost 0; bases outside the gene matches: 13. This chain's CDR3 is CASSGGEAPSSSYEQYF. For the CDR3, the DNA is TGCGCCAGCAGCGGGGGGGAAGCGCCCTCGAGCTCCTACGAGCAGTACTTC.

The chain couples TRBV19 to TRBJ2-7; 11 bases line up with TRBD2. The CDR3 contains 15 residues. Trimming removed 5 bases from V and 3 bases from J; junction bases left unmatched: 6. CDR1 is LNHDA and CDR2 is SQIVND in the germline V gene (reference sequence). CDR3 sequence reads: CASSSTSGSDYEQYF. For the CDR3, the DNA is TGTGCCAGTAGTTCCACTAGCGGGAGTGACTACGAGCAGTACTTC.

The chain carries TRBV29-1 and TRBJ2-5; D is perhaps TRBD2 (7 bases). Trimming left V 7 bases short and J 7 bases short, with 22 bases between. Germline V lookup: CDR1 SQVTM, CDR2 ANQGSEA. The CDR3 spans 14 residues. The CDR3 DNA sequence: TGCAGCGCATCAACGGGGGGCGAGCCGGGGACCCAGTACTTC. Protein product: CSASTGGEPGTQYF.